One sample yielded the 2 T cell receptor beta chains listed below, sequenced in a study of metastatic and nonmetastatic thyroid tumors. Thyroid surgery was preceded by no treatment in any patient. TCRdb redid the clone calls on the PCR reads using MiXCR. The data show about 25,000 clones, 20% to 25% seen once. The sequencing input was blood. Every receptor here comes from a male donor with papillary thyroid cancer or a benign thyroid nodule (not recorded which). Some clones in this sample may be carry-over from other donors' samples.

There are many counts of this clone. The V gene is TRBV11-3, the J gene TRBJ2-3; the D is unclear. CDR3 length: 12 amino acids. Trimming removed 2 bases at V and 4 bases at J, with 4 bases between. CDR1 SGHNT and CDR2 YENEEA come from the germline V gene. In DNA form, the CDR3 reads TGTGCCAGCAGCTTAATCCCAGATACGCAGTATTTT. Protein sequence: CASSLIPDTQYF.

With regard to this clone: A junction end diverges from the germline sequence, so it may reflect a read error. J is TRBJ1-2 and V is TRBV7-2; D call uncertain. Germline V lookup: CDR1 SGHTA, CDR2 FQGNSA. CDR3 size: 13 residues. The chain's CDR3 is CASSLRPGNGYPF. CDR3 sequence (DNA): TGTGCCAGCAGCTTACGACCGGGTAATGGCTACCCATTC.